A selection of T cell receptor beta chains follows, all from one sample in a study of T-cell reconstitution after alpha-beta-depleted transplantation in children. TCRdb analysed the PCR reads with MiXCR anew, one entry per CDR3 protein. In the table there are 600,000 to 700,000 distinct CDR3 sequences, approximately 15% of which are singletons. Sequenced material: PBMCs from the stem cell graft donor, taken from the stem cell graft. The receptors shown here come from a human donor who donated a stem cell graft to a child with acute myeloid leukemia. CDR3s include the opening cysteine and the closing phenylalanine or tryptophan. The order of the fields is CDR3 length, clone size, V gene, D gene, J gene, CDR3 protein, CDR3 DNA. D genes are given only for firm matches. Some rows mark clone size as missing; the rest say once, few, many or name a class of expanded clone.

len: 11; abundance: many; v_gene: TRBV10-3; d_gene: NA; j_gene: TRBJ2-3; CDR3aa: CAIGSPDTQYF; CDR3nt: TGTGCCATCGGGAGTCCAGATACGCAGTATTTT
len: 21; abundance: NA; v_gene: TRBV5-1; d_gene: TRBD2; j_gene: TRBJ2-1; CDR3aa: CASSLGPVLSGGPPGYNEQFF; CDR3nt: TGCGCCAGCAGCTTGGGCCCGGTGTTGAGCGGGGGTCCCCCGGGGTACAATGAGCAGTTCTTC
len: 15; abundance: few; v_gene: TRBV29-1; d_gene: TRBD1; j_gene: TRBJ1-2; CDR3aa: CSVGQGMGANYGYTF; CDR3nt: TGCAGCGTGGGACAGGGGATGGGAGCTAACTATGGCTACACCTTC
len: 16; abundance: NA; v_gene: TRBV7-2; d_gene: NA; j_gene: TRBJ1-2; CDR3aa: CASSLEAVGRVEGYTF; CDR3nt: TGTGCCAGCAGCTTAGAAGCGGTTGGCAGGGTAGAGGGCTACACCTTC
len: 16; abundance: few; v_gene: TRBV5-1; d_gene: TRBD2; j_gene: TRBJ2-1; CDR3aa: CASSYLSGGSYNEQFF; CDR3nt: TGCGCCAGCAGCTACCTTAGCGGGGGGTCCTACAATGAGCAGTTCTTC
len: 14; abundance: NA; v_gene: TRBV28; d_gene: NA; j_gene: TRBJ2-3; CDR3aa: CASSFRGDTDTQYF; CDR3nt: TGTGCCAGCAGTTTCCGGGGTGACACAGATACGCAGTATTTT
len: 16; abundance: NA; v_gene: TRBV7-9; d_gene: TRBD1; j_gene: TRBJ2-1; CDR3aa: CASSPRRQGAYNEQFF; CDR3nt: TGTGCCAGCAGCCCGCGCCGACAGGGGGCCTACAATGAGCAGTTCTTC
len: 13; abundance: many; v_gene: TRBV20-1; d_gene: NA; j_gene: TRBJ2-5; CDR3aa: CSARVTSRETQYF; CDR3nt: TGCAGTGCTAGAGTGACCTCCAGGGAGACCCAGTACTTC
len: 13; abundance: many; v_gene: TRBV20-1; d_gene: TRBD2; j_gene: TRBJ2-5; CDR3aa: CSARGTPGETQYF; CDR3nt: TGCAGTGCGCGGGGGACTCCGGGAGAGACCCAGTACTTC
len: 10; abundance: many; v_gene: TRBV29-1; d_gene: NA; j_gene: TRBJ2-1; CDR3aa: CSVEGNEQFF; CDR3nt: TGCAGCGTTGAAGGGAATGAGCAGTTCTTC
len: 14; abundance: few; v_gene: TRBV12-3/TRBV12-4; d_gene: NA; j_gene: TRBJ1-2; CDR3aa: CASSLKSPVSGYTF; CDR3nt: TGTGCCAGCAGTTTAAAATCCCCCGTCAGCGGCTACACCTTC
len: 13; abundance: few; v_gene: TRBV20-1; d_gene: TRBD2; j_gene: TRBJ2-3; CDR3aa: CSARISGADTQYF; CDR3nt: TGCAGTGCTAGGATTAGCGGGGCAGATACGCAGTATTTT
len: 16; abundance: NA; v_gene: TRBV10-3; d_gene: TRBD1; j_gene: TRBJ1-6; CDR3aa: CAISAAGGSYNSPLHF; CDR3nt: TGTGCCATCAGTGCGGCAGGGGGCTCCTATAATTCACCCCTCCACTTT